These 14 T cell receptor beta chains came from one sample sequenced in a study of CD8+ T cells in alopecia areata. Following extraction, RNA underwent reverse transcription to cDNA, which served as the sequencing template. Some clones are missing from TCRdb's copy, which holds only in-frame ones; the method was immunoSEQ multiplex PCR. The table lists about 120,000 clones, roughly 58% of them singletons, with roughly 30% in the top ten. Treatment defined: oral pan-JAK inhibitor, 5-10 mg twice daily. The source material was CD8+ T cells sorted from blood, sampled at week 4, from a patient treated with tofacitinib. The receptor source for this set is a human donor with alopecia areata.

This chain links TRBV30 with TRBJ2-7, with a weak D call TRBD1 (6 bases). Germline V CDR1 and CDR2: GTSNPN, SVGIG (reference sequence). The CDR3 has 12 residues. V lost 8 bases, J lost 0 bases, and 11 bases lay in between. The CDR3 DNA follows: TGTGCCGGGGGCCCTAACTCCTACGAGCAGTACTTC. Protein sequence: CAGGPNSYEQYF.

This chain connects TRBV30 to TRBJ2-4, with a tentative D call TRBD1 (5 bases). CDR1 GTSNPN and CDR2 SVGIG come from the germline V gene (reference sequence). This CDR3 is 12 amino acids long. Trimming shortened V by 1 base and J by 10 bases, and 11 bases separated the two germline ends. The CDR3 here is CAWSEETDIQYF. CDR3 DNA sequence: TGTGCCTGGAGTGAGGAGACAGATATTCAGTACTTC.

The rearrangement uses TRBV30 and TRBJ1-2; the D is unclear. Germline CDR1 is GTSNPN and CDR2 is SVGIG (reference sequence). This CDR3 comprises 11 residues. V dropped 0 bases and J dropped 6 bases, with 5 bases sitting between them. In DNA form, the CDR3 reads TGTGCCTGGAGTGTACTACATGGCTACACCTTC. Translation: CAWSVLHGYTF.

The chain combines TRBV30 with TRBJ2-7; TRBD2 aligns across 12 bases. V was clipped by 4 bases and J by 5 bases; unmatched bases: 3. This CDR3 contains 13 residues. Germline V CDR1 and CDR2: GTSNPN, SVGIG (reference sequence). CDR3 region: CAWTGLAGHEQYF. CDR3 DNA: TGTGCCTGGACGGGACTAGCGGGCCACGAGCAGTACTTC.

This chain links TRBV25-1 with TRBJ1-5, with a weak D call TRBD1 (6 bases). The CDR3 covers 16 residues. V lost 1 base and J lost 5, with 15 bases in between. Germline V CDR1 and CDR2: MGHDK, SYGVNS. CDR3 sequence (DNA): TGTGCCAGCAGTGAATGGGGGTTACAGGGTCATCAGCCCCAGCATTTT. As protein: CASSEWGLQGHQPQHF.

CDR3 amino acids: CASSDLYNEQFF. The CDR3 DNA is TGTGCCAGCAGTGACCTTTACAATGAGCAGTTCTTC. The chain has TRBV25-1 and TRBJ2-1; D unresolved. V was shortened by 3 bases and J by 4 bases, with 4 bases between the two germline ends. The CDR3 loop spans 12 amino acids. Germline CDR1 reads MGHDK; CDR2 reads SYGVNS.

The CDR3: CSVAPQGAVYGYTF. CDR3 sequence (DNA): TGCAGCGTTGCCCCACAGGGGGCGGTTTATGGCTACACCTTC. This chain links TRBV29-1 with TRBJ1-2; the match to TRBD1 covers 9 bases. V shed 4 bases and J 5 bases; nucleotides not matched to a gene: 8. CDR1 and CDR2 (germline): SQVTM, ANQGSEA. This CDR3 contains 14 residues. Filled out from reference TRBV29-1 and TRBJ1-2, the complete variable domain reads SAVISQKPSRDICQRGTSLTIQCQVDSQVTMMFWYRQQPGQSLTLIATANQGSEATYESGFVIDKFPISRPNLTFSTLTVSNMSPEDSSIYLCSVAPQGAVYGYTFGSGTRLTVV.

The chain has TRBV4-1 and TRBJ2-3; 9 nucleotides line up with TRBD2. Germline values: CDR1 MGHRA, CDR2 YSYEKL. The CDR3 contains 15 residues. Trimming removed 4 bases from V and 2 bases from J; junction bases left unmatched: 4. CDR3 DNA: TGCGCCAGCAGCCTGCTAGCGGGGCACACAGATACGCAGTATTTT. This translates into CASSLLAGHTDTQYF.

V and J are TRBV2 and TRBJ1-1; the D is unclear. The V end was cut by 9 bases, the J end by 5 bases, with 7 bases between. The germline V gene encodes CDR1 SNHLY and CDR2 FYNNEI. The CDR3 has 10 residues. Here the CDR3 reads CARRETEAFF. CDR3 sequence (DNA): TGTGCCAGACGGGAGACTGAAGCTTTCTTT.

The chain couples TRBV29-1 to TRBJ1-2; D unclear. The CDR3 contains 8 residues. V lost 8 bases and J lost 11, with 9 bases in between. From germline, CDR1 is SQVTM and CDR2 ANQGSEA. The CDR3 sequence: CSLNRYTF. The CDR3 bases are TGCAGCCTTAACCGGTACACCTTC.

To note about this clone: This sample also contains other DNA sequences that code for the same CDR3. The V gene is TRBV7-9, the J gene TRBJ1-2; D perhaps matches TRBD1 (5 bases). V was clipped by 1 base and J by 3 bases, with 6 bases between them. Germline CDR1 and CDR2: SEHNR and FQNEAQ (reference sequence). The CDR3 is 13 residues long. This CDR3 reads CASSLGGDYGYTF. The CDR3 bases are TGTGCCAGCAGCTTAGGAGGGGACTATGGCTACACCTTC.

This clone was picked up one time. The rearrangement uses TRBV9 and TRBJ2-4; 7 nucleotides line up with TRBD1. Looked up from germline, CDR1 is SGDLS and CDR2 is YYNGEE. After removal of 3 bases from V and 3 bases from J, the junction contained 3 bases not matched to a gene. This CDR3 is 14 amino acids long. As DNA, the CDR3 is TGTGCCAGCAGCGCGGGACAGAGCAAAAACATTCAGTACTTC. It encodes CASSAGQSKNIQYF.

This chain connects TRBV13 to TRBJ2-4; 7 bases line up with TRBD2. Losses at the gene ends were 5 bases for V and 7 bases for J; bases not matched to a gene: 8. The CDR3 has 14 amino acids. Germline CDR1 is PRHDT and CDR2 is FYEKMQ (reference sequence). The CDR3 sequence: CASSPGLVGNIQYF. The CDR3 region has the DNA TGTGCCAGCAGCCCCGGACTAGTCGGTAACATTCAGTACTTC.

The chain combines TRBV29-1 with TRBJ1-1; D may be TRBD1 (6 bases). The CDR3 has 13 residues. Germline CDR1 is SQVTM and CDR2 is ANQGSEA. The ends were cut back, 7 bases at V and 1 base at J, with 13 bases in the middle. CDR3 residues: CSAPGTQNTEAFF. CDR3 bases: TGCAGCGCTCCCGGGACACAGAACACTGAAGCTTTCTTT.